What follows is one T cell receptor beta chain and its context. This sample is drawn from a study of blood T cell repertoires in COVID-19. Study information: Spain, Italy and the United States supplied samples that represented acute and convalescent COVID-19. From T cells, B-cell-depleted T cells, or PBMCs came the material, which was cDNA or gDNA.

Per the original data handling: Reference gene primer amplification in the assay estimated nucleated cell counts. The repertoire was sequenced with immunoSEQ multiplex PCR; TCRdb's copy has only in-frame clones and lacks some. That table furnishes V, J and clone size, whereas the DNA furnished D and trimming. The data contain around 250,000 clones, 85% to 90% of them singletons. V gave up 0 bases and J gave up 2 bases, with 8 bases separating them. CDR1 and CDR2 from the germline V gene are MNHEY and SMNVEV (reference sequence). The CDR3 has 15 residues. The chain uses TRBV27 and TRBJ1-5, with no clear D. Sequences were obtained from peripheral blood. This receptor was obtained from a middle-aged woman who had recovered from COVID-19. CDR3 loop: CASSLSFRGNQPQHF. The DNA for the CDR3 is TGTGCCAGCAGTTTATCTTTTCGGGGCAATCAGCCCCAGCATTTT.